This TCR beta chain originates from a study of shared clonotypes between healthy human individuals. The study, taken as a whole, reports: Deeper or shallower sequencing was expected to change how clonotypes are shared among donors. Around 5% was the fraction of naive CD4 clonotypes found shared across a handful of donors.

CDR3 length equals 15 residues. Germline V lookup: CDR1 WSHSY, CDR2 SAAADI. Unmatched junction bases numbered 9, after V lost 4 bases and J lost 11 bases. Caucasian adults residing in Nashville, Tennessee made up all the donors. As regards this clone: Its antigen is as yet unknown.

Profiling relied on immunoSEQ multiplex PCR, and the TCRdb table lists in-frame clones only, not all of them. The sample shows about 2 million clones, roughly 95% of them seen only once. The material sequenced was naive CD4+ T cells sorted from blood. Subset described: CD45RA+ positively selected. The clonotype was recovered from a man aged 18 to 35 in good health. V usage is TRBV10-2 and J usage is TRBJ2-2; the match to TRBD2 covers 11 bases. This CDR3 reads CASSGGGTSGRELFF. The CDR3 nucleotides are TGCGCCAGCAGTGGGGGGGGCACTAGCGGGAGAGAGCTGTTTTTT.